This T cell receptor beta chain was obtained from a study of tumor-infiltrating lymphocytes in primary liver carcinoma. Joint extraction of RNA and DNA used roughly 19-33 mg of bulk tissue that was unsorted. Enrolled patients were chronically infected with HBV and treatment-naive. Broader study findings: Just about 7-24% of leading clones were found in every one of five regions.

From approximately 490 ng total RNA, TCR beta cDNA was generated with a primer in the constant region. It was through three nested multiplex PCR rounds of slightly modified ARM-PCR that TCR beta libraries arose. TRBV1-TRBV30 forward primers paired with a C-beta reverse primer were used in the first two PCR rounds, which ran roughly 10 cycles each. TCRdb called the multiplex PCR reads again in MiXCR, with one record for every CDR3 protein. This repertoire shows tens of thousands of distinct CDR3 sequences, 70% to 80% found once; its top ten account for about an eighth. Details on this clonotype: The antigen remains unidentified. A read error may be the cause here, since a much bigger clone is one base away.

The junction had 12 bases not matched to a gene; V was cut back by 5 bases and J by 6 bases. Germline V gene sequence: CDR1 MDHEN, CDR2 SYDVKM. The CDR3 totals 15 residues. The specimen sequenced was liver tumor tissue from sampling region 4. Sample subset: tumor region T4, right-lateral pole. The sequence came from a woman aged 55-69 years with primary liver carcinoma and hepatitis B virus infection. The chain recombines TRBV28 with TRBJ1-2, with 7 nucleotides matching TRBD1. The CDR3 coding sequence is TGTGCCAGCAGTCCCCGGGACAGAACGACCCATGGCTACACCTTC. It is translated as CASSPRDRTTHGYTF.